Following are 16 T cell receptor beta chains from one sample sequenced in a study of long-term antiretroviral therapy in people with HIV. The run of the v3.0 immunoSEQ assay was at survey level. Using immunoSEQ multiplex PCR, the repertoire was profiled, and TCRdb retains in-frame clones only, with some absent. The data hold about 21,000 clones, with around 86% observed a single time. The sample consisted of unsorted PBMCs, taken 0.2 years before starting antiretroviral therapy. Receptor source: a man younger than 30 with HIV.

The chain is built from TRBV6-5 and TRBJ1-1, with TRBD1 identical over 7 bases. CDR3 size: 13 residues. With V trimmed by 6 bases and J by 4 bases, 5 bases remained unmatched. Germline loops: CDR1 MNHEY, CDR2 SVGAGI. CDR3 loop: CASRQGFGTEAFF. The CDR3 DNA reads as TGTGCCAGCAGACAGGGGTTCGGCACTGAAGCTTTCTTT.

CDR3 DNA: TGTGCCATCAGGGGCGGGACAAGAGGTAGCGTAAGCGCTGAAGCTTTCTTT. Its translation is CAIRGGTRGSVSAEAFF. V gene TRBV10-3 combines with J gene TRBJ1-1; D might be TRBD1 (6 bases). The CDR3 loop spans 17 amino acids. V lost 6 bases and J 6 bases, leaving 26 bases between the germline ends. Germline V gene sequence: CDR1 ENHRY, CDR2 SYGVKD.

This chain links TRBV7-6 with TRBJ2-7, with TRBD2 matching over 8 bases. The V gene end was trimmed by 0 bases and the J gene end by 4 bases; junction bases not matched to a gene: 8. CDR1 is SGHVS and CDR2 is FNYEAQ in the germline V gene. The CDR3 sequence is 16 residues long. The CDR3 reads CASSLAGGSGGYEQYF. The CDR3, as DNA: TGTGCCAGCAGCTTAGCGGGGGGAAGCGGGGGATACGAGCAGTACTTC.

The rearrangement links TRBV5-5 to TRBJ2-1; 10 bases fit TRBD2. Germline V gene lookup returns CDR1 SGHKS and CDR2 YYEKEE (reference sequence). This CDR3 comprises 15 residues. V gave up 2 bases and J gave up 4 bases; unmatched junction bases: 3. The CDR3 coding sequence is TGTGCCAGCAGCTTCACTAGCGGGACTTACAATGAGCAGTTCTTC. Residues: CASSFTSGTYNEQFF.

This clone has more than one count but fewer than ten. This chain links TRBV12-5 with TRBJ2-7; D unclear. The V end was cut by 5 bases, the J end by 6 bases, with 8 bases between. CDR3 length: 11 amino acids. Germline V gene lookup returns CDR1 LGHNT and CDR2 FRNRAP. CDR3 sequence reads: CASGPYSEQYF. The CDR3 DNA sequence: TGTGCTAGTGGTCCCTATTCCGAGCAGTACTTC.

The V gene is TRBV13, the J gene TRBJ1-5, with D hard to call. Germline V gene lookup returns CDR1 PRHDT and CDR2 FYEKMQ (reference sequence). V was pared by 2 bases and J by 0 bases, with 14 bases between. The CDR3 is made up of 17 amino acids. CDR3 in DNA: TGTGCCAGCAGCTTATGCCTAGCTGAGGATAGCAATCAGCCCCAGCATTTT. This sequence encodes CASSLCLAEDSNQPQHF.

The rearrangement links TRBV7-2 to TRBJ1-1, with TRBD1 as a possible D gene (6 bases). The CDR3 consists of 14 residues. The V gene lost 1 base and the J gene lost 2 bases, with 8 bases spanning the gap. Germline V gene data show CDR1 as SGHTA and CDR2 as FQGNSA. DNA of the CDR3: TGTGCCAGCAGCTTAGGGACAGCCAACACTGAAGCTTTCTTT. It specifies CASSLGTANTEAFF. Full variable domain (outside the CDR3, taken from reference TRBV7-2 and TRBJ1-1): GAGVSQSPSNKVTEKGKDVELRCDPISGHTALYWYRQSLGQGLEFLIYFQGNSAPDKSGLPSDRFSAERTGGSVSTLTIQRTQQEDSAVYLCASSLGTANTEAFFGQGTRLTVV.

The gene calls are TRBV12-5 and TRBJ1-6; no firm D call. CDR1 and CDR2 from the germline V gene are LGHNT and FRNRAP. V lost 4 bases and J 12 bases, leaving 7 bases between the germline ends. There are 11 residues in the CDR3. The CDR3 DNA is TGTGCTAGTGGTTCCATCCTACCCCTCCACTTT. It encodes CASGSILPLHF.

The chain couples TRBV7-9 to TRBJ1-1; TRBD1 matches 9 bases. V lost 1 base to trimming and J lost 7 bases; unmatched junction nucleotides: 7. The CDR3 is made up of 15 amino acids. The germline CDR1 and CDR2 sequences are SEHNR and FQNEAQ (reference sequence). CDR3 sequence (DNA): TGTGCCAGCAGCTTAGGCCCGGGACAGGGCTATGAAGCTTTCTTT. This translates into CASSLGPGQGYEAFF.

This chain uses TRBV6-5 with TRBJ1-1; perhaps TRBD1 as D (6 bases). V gave up 4 bases and J gave up 9 bases, with 12 bases separating them. The germline V gene encodes CDR1 MNHEY and CDR2 SVGAGI. The CDR3 runs to 12 residues. The CDR3 spells CASSSFDRQAFF. DNA for the CDR3: TGTGCCAGCAGTTCCTTCGACAGGCAAGCTTTCTTT.

V is TRBV5-6 and J is TRBJ1-1; no definite D call. Trimming pared 4 bases from V and 4 bases from J, leaving 14 bases between. CDR1 and CDR2 from the germline V gene are SGHDT and YYEEEE. The CDR3 is made up of 14 amino acids. The CDR3 DNA reads TGTGCCAGCAGCGAAGGGATTCTAAGCACTGAAGCTTTCTTT. As protein: CASSEGILSTEAFF. The variable domain in full, completed from reference TRBV5-6 and TRBJ1-1, reads DAGVTQSPTHLIKTRGQQVTLRCSPKSGHDTVSWYQQALGQGPQFIFQYYEEEERQRGNFPDRFSGHQFPNYSSELNVNALLLGDSALYLCASSEGILSTEAFFGQGTRLTVV.

The J gene is TRBJ2-3, the V gene TRBV2, with D perhaps matching TRBD2 (5 bases). Per germline, CDR1 SNHLY and CDR2 FYNNEI. The CDR3 totals 17 residues. Trimming took 4 bases from V and 4 from J, leaving 21 bases between them. The CDR3 nucleotides read TGTGCCAGCAGTGCCTCGGGATCTCCCCTCGTTTCAGATACGCAGTATTTT. This gives the protein CASSASGSPLVSDTQYF.

The chain joins TRBV5-6 to TRBJ2-5; D call uncertain. From germline, CDR1 is SGHDT and CDR2 YYEEEE. This CDR3 comprises 13 residues. V lost 4 bases and J lost 5, with 12 bases in between. CDR3 sequence: CASSRMLGETQYF. CDR3 in DNA: TGTGCCAGCAGCCGCATGTTAGGGGAGACCCAGTACTTC.

The CDR3, as DNA: TGTGCCAGCAGCGTTGCCCAGGGGTTCGAGCAGTACTTC. Its protein product is CASSVAQGFEQYF. This chain connects TRBV9 to TRBJ2-7; a weak D match, TRBD1 (6 bases). V dropped 2 bases and J dropped 6 bases, with 12 bases sitting between them. There are 13 residues in the CDR3. Germline V gives CDR1 SGDLS, CDR2 YYNGEE.

In this sample, this clone turned up a few times. The chain couples TRBV5-1 to TRBJ2-4; possibly TRBD1 for D (5 bases). This CDR3 is built from 16 residues. Trimming pared 2 bases from V and 1 base from J, leaving 13 bases between. Germline CDR1 is SGHRS and CDR2 is YFSETQ. In DNA form, the CDR3 reads TGCGCCAGCAGCTTACAGGCTGTGGGGGCCAAAAACATTCAGTACTTC. Translating it yields CASSLQAVGAKNIQYF.

V gene TRBV20-1 combines with J gene TRBJ2-3; the D is unclear. Per the germline V gene, CDR1 is DFQATT and CDR2 is SNEGSKA (reference sequence). This CDR3 is 11 amino acids long. V gave up 6 bases and J gave up 4 bases, with 8 bases separating them. For the CDR3, the DNA is TGCAGTGCGCGGAGCGCAGATACGCAGTATTTT. This translates into CSARSADTQYF.